Below, 28 T cell receptor beta chains from the same sample are listed, as sequenced in a study of T cell responses to AZD1222 COVID-19 vaccine. Assay used: immunoSEQ multiplex PCR; TCRdb lists only in-frame clones, some missing. The sample shows about 150,000 clones, 75% to 90% of them seen only once. Sequenced material: peripheral blood, taken on day 0 of AZD1222 vaccination. Source of these receptors: an adult in good health.

This clone was counted only a few times. The gene calls are TRBV15 and TRBJ1-1, with D hard to call. The germline V gene has CDR1 LNHNV and CDR2 YYDKDF (reference sequence). The CDR3 covers 14 residues. Trimming took off 0 bases at V and 0 bases at J, with 5 bases between the two ends. In nucleotides, the CDR3 is TGTGCCACCAGCAGAGATAGGGTGAACACTGAAGCTTTCTTT. It encodes CATSRDRVNTEAFF. The whole variable domain, filled in from reference TRBV15 and TRBJ1-1, reads DAMVIQNPRYQVTQFGKPVTLSCSQTLNHNVMYWYQQKSSQAPKLLFHYYDKDFNNEADTPDNFQSRRPNTSFCFLDIRSPGLGDTAMYLCATSRDRVNTEAFFGQGTRLTVV.

This clone was seen more than once but under ten times. The chain carries TRBV3-1 (or the pseudogene TRBV3-2) and TRBJ1-2; 7 bases are a match to TRBD1. The CDR3 consists of 14 residues. J lost 2 bases, V lost 1 base, and 1 base had no gene match. Germline V gene data show CDR1 as LGHDT and CDR2 as YNNKEL (reference sequence). CDR3 region: CASSQAGQNYGYTF. CDR3 sequence (DNA): TGTGCCAGCAGCCAAGCGGGACAGAACTATGGCTACACCTTC.

This clone turned up a few times. This chain joins TRBV6-5 and TRBJ1-5; D is perhaps TRBD1 (5 bases). The V and J ends lost 6 bases and 0 bases respectively, with 12 bases between them. The CDR3 has 15 residues. Germline values: CDR1 MNHEY, CDR2 SVGAGI. The CDR3 sequence is CASRRQKNSNQPQHF. In DNA, the CDR3 is TGTGCCAGCAGAAGACAGAAAAATAGCAATCAGCCCCAGCATTTT.

The chain couples TRBV27 to TRBJ2-5, with a tentative D call TRBD1 (5 bases). CDR3 length equals 16 residues. The V gene lost 5 bases and the J gene lost 0 bases, with 16 bases spanning the gap. Looked up from germline, CDR1 is MNHEY and CDR2 is SMNVEV (reference sequence). The chain's CDR3 is CASSQTRAVDQETQYF. The DNA of the CDR3 is TGTGCCAGCAGTCAAACCAGGGCGGTCGACCAAGAGACCCAGTACTTC.

V gene TRBV19 combines with J gene TRBJ1-6; perhaps TRBD1 as D (5 bases). Germline V gives CDR1 LNHDA, CDR2 SQIVND (reference sequence). The CDR3 extends over 16 amino acids. Deletions cut 4 bases from V and 10 bases from J, with 20 bases between. The CDR3, as DNA: TGTGCCAGTAGTACCGCCGAGGGGATCATCCAGTCACCCCTCCACTTT. Residues: CASSTAEGIIQSPLHF.

This chain joins TRBV9 and TRBJ2-5; the D gene could be TRBD1 or TRBD2 (6 bases each). This CDR3 region has 19 residues. Deletions cut 6 bases from V and 2 bases from J, with 29 bases between. CDR1 and CDR2 (germline): SGDLS, YYNGEE. Here the CDR3 reads CASTPTGGTRKEEQETQYF. As DNA, the CDR3 is TGTGCCAGCACCCCGACCGGGGGCACGCGGAAGGAAGAGCAAGAGACCCAGTACTTC.

The genes are TRBV6-4 and TRBJ2-1, with a possible D match to TRBD1 (5 bases). The CDR3 covers 14 residues. V was shortened by 6 bases and J by 4 bases, with 13 bases between the two germline ends. Germline V gives CDR1 MRHNA, CDR2 SNTAGT. The CDR3 sequence is CASSVGAPYNEQFF. The CDR3 DNA reads as TGTGCCAGCAGCGTAGGGGCTCCTTACAATGAGCAGTTCTTC.

The rearrangement joins TRBV9 to TRBJ2-3; no firm D call. V was clipped by 3 bases and J by 1 base, with 15 bases between them. CDR1 and CDR2 from the germline V gene are SGDLS and YYNGEE. The CDR3 extends over 16 amino acids. Here the CDR3 reads CASSDPGMAGTDTQYF. The CDR3 bases are TGTGCCAGCAGCGACCCCGGAATGGCAGGCACAGATACGCAGTATTTT.

V gene TRBV6-5 combines with J gene TRBJ1-2; D remains ambiguous. This CDR3 region has 15 residues. CDR1 is MNHEY, CDR2 SVGAGI, per germline. With 4 bases removed from V and 0 bases from J, the gap between germline ends came to 12 bases. The CDR3 DNA is TGTGCCAGCAGTTTAGCCCTGACTTCTAACTATGGCTACACCTTC. This translates into CASSLALTSNYGYTF.

V is TRBV3-1 (or the pseudogene TRBV3-2) and J is TRBJ1-2; tentative D call: TRBD1 (6 bases). Trimming shortened V by 3 bases and J by 3 bases, and 14 bases separated the two germline ends. This CDR3 comprises 15 residues. Germline CDR1 and CDR2: LGHDT and YNNKEL (reference sequence). The CDR3 spells CASSHHREGDYGYTF. The CDR3 region has the DNA TGTGCCAGCAGCCACCACAGGGAGGGGGACTATGGCTACACCTTC.

The J gene is TRBJ2-3, the V gene TRBV10-3; 13 bases line up with TRBD2. V was clipped by 0 bases and J by 0 bases; unmatched bases: 6. Germline V CDR1 and CDR2: ENHRY, SYGVKD. The CDR3 consists of 19 residues. CDR3 DNA sequence: TGTGCCATCAGTGAGTCGGCCGGGACTAGCGGGACGAGCACAGATACGCAGTATTTT. It translates to CAISESAGTSGTSTDTQYF.

This chain uses TRBV2 with TRBJ2-5, with unresolved D. The CDR3 runs 17 residues. The V end was cut by 0 bases, the J end by 3 bases, with 17 bases between. Germline CDR1 and CDR2: SNHLY and FYNNEI. CDR3 in amino acids: CASSEAAYKEGEETQYF. Written as DNA, the CDR3 is TGTGCCAGCAGTGAAGCTGCCTATAAGGAAGGAGAAGAGACCCAGTACTTC.

The CDR3 loop is CASSADMTLNTEAFF. The CDR3 DNA reads as TGTGCCAGCAGTGCCGACATGACACTGAACACTGAAGCTTTCTTT. The genes are TRBV6-4 and TRBJ1-1, with D unclear. The germline gives CDR1 MRHNA, CDR2 SNTAGT. This CDR3 region has 15 residues. V lost 4 bases and J lost 0, with 12 bases in between.

V usage is TRBV24-1 and J usage is TRBJ1-2; no clear D gene. Trimming took 4 bases from V and 13 from J, leaving 15 bases between them. The CDR3 consists of 12 residues. In germline, CDR1 is KGHDR, CDR2 SFDVKD. The CDR3 sequence is CATSDLNGLVTF. CDR3 nucleotides: TGTGCCACCAGTGACCTCAACGGGTTGGTCACCTTC.

This clone was counted once. This chain connects TRBV3-1 (or the pseudogene TRBV3-2) to TRBJ1-2; possibly TRBD1 for D (6 bases). Germline V gene sequence: CDR1 LGHDT, CDR2 YNNKEL (reference sequence). The CDR3 is 19 residues long. V lost 0 bases and J 0 bases, leaving 20 bases between the germline ends. As DNA, the CDR3 is TGTGCCAGCAGCCAAGAAGTACCTCTCCCGGGGGCTCCTAACTATGGCTACACCTTC. Amino acid sequence: CASSQEVPLPGAPNYGYTF.

This clone was seen only a few times. This rearrangement joins TRBV6-1 to TRBJ2-5; 9 bases are a match to TRBD2. CDR1 and CDR2 (germline): MNHNS, SASEGT. Losses at the gene ends were 3 bases for V and 4 bases for J; bases not matched to a gene: 6. This CDR3 is 15 amino acids long. CDR3: CASSEHSGGPETQYF. CDR3 bases: TGTGCCAGCAGTGAGCATAGCGGGGGACCAGAGACCCAGTACTTC.

The chain employs TRBV7-6 and TRBJ2-1; TRBD2 might be the D (5 bases). This CDR3 is built from 15 residues. Germline CDR1 SGHVS, CDR2 FNYEAQ. V shed 5 bases and J shed 2 bases, with 13 bases lying between them. The CDR3 loop reads CASSRAVGTYNEQFF. CDR3 sequence (DNA): TGTGCCAGCAGCCGGGCGGTCGGGACCTACAATGAGCAGTTCTTC.

V and J are TRBV30 and TRBJ2-3; TRBD2 matches at 11 bases. CDR3 size: 17 residues. The junction had 10 bases not matched to a gene; V was cut back by 4 bases and J by 1 base. Germline V CDR1 and CDR2: GTSNPN, SVGIG (reference sequence). CDR3 in DNA: TGTGCCTGGACTACTAGCGGGGGCTACCGTGGCACAGATACGCAGTATTTT. Translated: CAWTTSGGYRGTDTQYF.

V is TRBV6-2 or TRBV6-3 and J is TRBJ2-2, with TRBD2 identical over 9 bases. V shed 5 bases and J 6 bases; nucleotides not matched to a gene: 10. This CDR3 region has 16 residues. The V gene's germline CDR1 is MNHEY and CDR2 SVGEGT. The chain's CDR3 is CASSDIGLAISGELFF. CDR3 nucleotide sequence: TGTGCCAGCAGTGACATCGGACTAGCGATCTCCGGGGAGCTGTTTTTT.

The gene calls are TRBV19 and TRBJ1-1; no clear D. Germline V gene sequence: CDR1 LNHDA, CDR2 SQIVND (reference sequence). Deletions cut 4 bases from V and 0 bases from J, with 6 bases between. CDR3 size: 13 residues. CDR3 sequence reads: CASSRWVNTEAFF. In nucleotides, the CDR3 is TGTGCCAGTAGTAGGTGGGTGAACACTGAAGCTTTCTTT.

V gene TRBV5-4 combines with J gene TRBJ1-6, with 8 bases identical to TRBD1. CDR1 is SGHNT and CDR2 is YYREEE in the germline V gene (reference sequence). The CDR3 contains 14 residues. Trimming at V came to 4 bases and at J to 7 bases, leaving 4 bases not matched to a gene. In DNA form, the CDR3 reads TGTGCCAGCAGCATCGGACAGGGAAATTCACCCCTCCACTTT. It encodes CASSIGQGNSPLHF. Supplemented by reference TRBV5-4 and TRBJ1-6, the full variable domain reads ETGVTQSPTHLIKTRGQQVTLRCSSQSGHNTVSWYQQALGQGPQFIFQYYREEENGRGNFPPRFSGLQFPNYSSELNVNALELDDSALYLCASSIGQGNSPLHFGNGTRLTVT.

This chain joins TRBV10-3 and TRBJ2-1; D is perhaps TRBD1 (6 bases). Germline V gene data show CDR1 as ENHRY and CDR2 as SYGVKD. Trimming left V 3 bases short and J 5 bases short, with 8 bases between. This CDR3 contains 13 residues. Here the CDR3 reads CAISEQGHNEQFF. The CDR3 DNA is TGTGCCATCAGTGAACAGGGTCACAATGAGCAGTTCTTC.

The V call is TRBV9, the J call TRBJ2-7; D remains ambiguous. CDR3 length: 15 amino acids. The V end lost 0 bases, the J end lost 3 bases, and 13 bases lay between the germline ends. The germline gives CDR1 SGDLS, CDR2 YYNGEE. In nucleotides, the CDR3 is TGTGCCAGCAGCGTAGTCCAGGTTAAAGACTACGAGCAGTACTTC. It yields the protein CASSVVQVKDYEQYF.

This clone was recorded once. V and J are TRBV18 and TRBJ2-5, with D possibly being TRBD2 (6 bases). The germline V gene encodes CDR1 KGHSH and CDR2 LQKENI. The CDR3 totals 14 residues. The ends were cut back, 0 bases at V and 5 bases at J, with 10 bases in the middle. The CDR3 DNA reads as TGTGCCAGCTCACCACCGAGTGGGGGGGAGACCCAGTACTTC. This translates into CASSPPSGGETQYF.

The CDR3 DNA is TGTGCCAGCAGTTTATCGTTTGGCAGGGCAAGCTACGAGCAGTACTTC. It specifies CASSLSFGRASYEQYF. The chain employs TRBV27 and TRBJ2-7, with D perhaps matching TRBD1 (5 bases). The CDR3 consists of 16 residues. Trimming removed 0 bases from V and 3 bases from J, with 15 bases in between. Per germline, CDR1 MNHEY and CDR2 SMNVEV (reference sequence).

The chain uses TRBV19 and TRBJ2-1; TRBD2 agrees at 8 bases. The germline V gene encodes CDR1 LNHDA and CDR2 SQIVND (reference sequence). The CDR3 runs to 15 residues. After removal of 4 bases from V and 9 bases from J, the junction contained 11 bases not matched to a gene. In nucleotides, the CDR3 is TGTGCCAGTAGTAGGGGCGGGGGGCCAGTCGCTGAGCAGTTCTTC. Its protein is CASSRGGGPVAEQFF.

J is TRBJ2-5 and V is TRBV10-3; 12 bases match TRBD2. The V and J ends lost 5 bases and 0 bases, in that order; junction bases with no gene match: 1. Looked up from germline, CDR1 is ENHRY and CDR2 is SYGVKD. The length of the CDR3 is 15 residues. In nucleotides, the CDR3 is TGTGCCATCAGTACTAGCGGGGGGTACCAAGAGACCCAGTACTTC. This encodes CAISTSGGYQETQYF.

The genes are TRBV5-4 and TRBJ1-1; D gene uncertain. The V gene's germline CDR1 is SGHNT and CDR2 YYREEE (reference sequence). V gave up 0 bases and J gave up 4 bases, with 7 bases separating them. This CDR3 region has 13 residues. This CDR3 reads CASSLGVSTEAFF. The CDR3 DNA reads as TGTGCCAGCAGCTTGGGGGTGTCCACTGAAGCTTTCTTT. Full variable domain (remainder filled in from reference TRBV5-4 and TRBJ1-1): ETGVTQSPTHLIKTRGQQVTLRCSSQSGHNTVSWYQQALGQGPQFIFQYYREEENGRGNFPPRFSGLQFPNYSSELNVNALELDDSALYLCASSLGVSTEAFFGQGTRLTVV.